The T cell receptor (beta chain) described here comes from a study of cytomegalovirus exposure and HLA in healthy donors. The PCR employed 60 Vbeta primers together with 13 Jbeta primers. This table comes from immunoSEQ multiplex PCR, and its TCRdb copy is limited to in-frame clones, with some not included. The repertoire includes 130,000 to 150,000 clones, about 79% of them detected once, and roughly 2.8% sits in the top ten. Germline V lookup: CDR1 GTSNPN, CDR2 SVGIG (reference sequence). V was clipped by 5 bases and J by 0 bases, with 13 bases between them. The CDR3 totals 14 residues. The TCR was taken from a male donor in good health and CMV-seronegative. This chain uses TRBV30 with TRBJ1-2; no reliable D call. Sequences were obtained from PBMCs. The DNA of the CDR3 is TGTGCCTGGGGAAGCTACAGCTCTAACTATGGCTACACCTTC. Amino acids: CAWGSYSSNYGYTF.